The table lists the clone carrying this TCR beta chain with a few counts. The antigen is undetermined. This record comes from a study of identical twins. The CDR3 consists of 15 residues. Losses at the gene ends were 3 bases for V and 8 bases for J; bases not matched to a gene: 10. Per germline, CDR1 LGHNA and CDR2 YSLEER. TCRdb fed the 5' RACE reads into MiXCR, producing one record per CDR3 protein. Of 350,000 to 500,000 distinct CDR3 sequences in the sample, about 18% were seen once. Overall study results and limits: Surplus twin overlap in beta out-of-frame sequences was less pronounced. For monozygotic twins, models underestimated out-of-frame TCR alpha sharing.

Healthy Caucasians were all of the donors. V usage is TRBV4-3 and J usage is TRBJ2-1; TRBD1 aligns across 7 bases. This TCR was recovered from a man aged 45 to 65 in good health. Sequences were obtained from naive T cells sorted from blood. CDR3 DNA sequence: TGCGCCAGCAGCCACCAAGAAGGGGGCAAGGATGAGCAGTTCTTC. This codes for CASSHQEGGKDEQFF.